This T cell receptor (beta chain) was sequenced during a study of beta chain features in type 1 diabetes (dated by TCRdb to 2016 to 2019). Some background on the complete study: Patients and healthy donors did not differ in mean age, gender distribution, total cell number or subset yield. A total of roughly 100 million sorted cells were examined across all samples, and a strong correlation was observed between cell number per subset and RNA yield. The study compared the TCRB repertoires of sorted circulating CD4+ T cell subsets in recently diagnosed type 1 diabetes patients with those in matched healthy donors. Whereas all 28 donors provided naive and central memory subsets, regulatory and stem cell-like memory subsets were isolated from just 8 patients and roughly eight healthy donors. What the work shows at the level of the full study, not this receptor alone: Sequencing cDNA rather than genomic DNA could over-represent highly expressing activated cells, although activation and CD3 levels did not differ between groups. At VDJ recombination sites, patients with type 1 diabetes made fewer insertions and deleted more nucleotides, a pattern implying thymic rearrangement abnormalities. A moderate but significant shortening of TCRB CDR3 length was observed in type 1 diabetes patients in all four CD4+ subsets. The naive, central memory and regulatory TCRB repertoires appeared to resemble one another more closely among patients than among healthy donors. PCR may preferentially amplify shorter templates, but because patient and control samples were amplified and corrected together, any resulting skew would affect both groups equally. Because the HLA sub-analyses included only small numbers of individuals, any influence of HLA type on TCRB rearrangement was left unresolved.

From each donor, a single peripheral blood sample of about 120 mL on average was drawn into heparinised tubes. A BD FACSAria II and a panel including CD45RO, CCR7, CD25, CD127, CD95 and CD27 were used to sort naive, central memory, regulatory and stem cell-like memory CD4+ T cells. Purity was above 98% for every sorted population. PBMCs were isolated right away by Lymphoprep density gradient centrifugation and were stained directly, without culture. So that batch effects would be minimized, each experiment stained and sorted samples in pairs, pairing one healthy donor with one patient. The entire isolated RNA was reverse transcribed using the High Capacity cDNA Reverse Transcription Kit, and thus expressed TCRB transcripts were sequenced. Naive, central memory and regulatory T cell samples underwent deep immunoSEQ sequencing, averaging around 3.7 million total reads per sample. After sorted cells were lysed in RLT buffer, RNA was extracted with DNase-treated RNeasy Micro or Mini kits, with the choice depending on cell number. To prevent cross-contamination, each cell subset was processed individually, whereas patient and healthy donor samples were processed jointly. The immunoSEQ multiplex PCR was used to amplify TCRB sequences from cDNA, yielding 87-bp fragments that span the CDR3 region. Amplicons were sequenced on the Illumina HiSeq platform. The paper's processing steps were these. PCR bias was corrected computationally using synthetic template baselines, and reads within Hamming distance 2 were collapsed, with unmergeable singletons discarded. By aligning reads against IMGT, V, D and J genes, CDR3 length, and insertions or deletions at six rearrangement sites were assigned. Clonotype counts were normalized to sorted cell number within each subset before computing true diversity and Gini coefficients with the tcR R package. The overlap coefficient, calculated on TCRB nucleotide sequences, was used to quantify repertoire sharing. As a proxy for the pre-selection repertoire, out-of-frame TCRB sequences from naive cells were analyzed. Sourced from immuneACCESS, this table was stored by TCRdb with only in-frame sequences that have V and J called. A share of the clones is absent; for the studies checked, an unresolved V gene accounts for under half, and the remainder has no known explanation. Clonal size and the V and J genes are those of that table, whereas D and trimming came from the DNA. The sample table lists roughly 330,000 clones, approximately 9.9% of them with a count of one. The ten largest clones represent roughly 0.014% of the sample.

Sequences KGHSH (CDR1) and LQKENI (CDR2) are obtained from the germline V gene. The CDR3 goes from the cysteine to the phenylalanine over 14 residues. Only the CDR3 region is kept as DNA, spanning 42 bases read in frame from base 1. Trimming takes 3 bases from V and 2 bases from J, and the germline ends sit 10 bases apart. On this clone: Its antigen specificity is not known. One base away there is no much larger clone; base qualities are not given. The sample holds other DNA sequences that translate to the same CDR3.

The sequence was collected from a woman aged 25 to 45 in good health. The sequenced sample consisted of naive CD4+ T cells from blood. The sample's cell subset or site label, decoded: true naive CD4+ T cells. Recombination joined TRBV18 with TRBJ2-5; TRBD1 is a possible D gene, resting on 6 matching bases. Read as DNA, the sequence is TGTGCCAGCTCACCTCAAACAGGGCAAGAGACCCAGTACTTC. The resulting protein is CASSPQTGQETQYF.